The next 26 T cell receptor beta chains were all read from a single sample in a study of cytomegalovirus exposure and HLA in healthy donors. Use of 60 Vbeta and 13 Jbeta primers characterized the PCR. Assay: immunoSEQ multiplex PCR; the TCRdb copy retains only in-frame clones and omits some. In all, the sample yields over 150,000 clones. Sequenced input: PBMCs. The receptors here all came from a boy younger than 18 in good health and CMV-seronegative.

CDR3 amino acids: CASSYRRSANYGYTF. In DNA form, the CDR3 reads TGTGCCAGCAGTTATCGGAGGTCAGCTAACTATGGCTACACCTTC. V is TRBV11-2 and J is TRBJ1-2, with unresolved D. The V end lost 6 bases, the J end lost 0 bases, and 14 bases lay between the germline ends. In germline, CDR1 is SGHAT, CDR2 FQNNGV. The CDR3 has 15 residues. Full variable domain (outside the CDR3, taken from reference TRBV11-2 and TRBJ1-2): EAGVAQSPRYKIIEKRQSVAFWCNPISGHATLYWYQQILGQGPKLLIQFQNNGVVDDSQLPKDRFSAERLKGVDSTLKIQPAKLEDSAVYLCASSYRRSANYGYTFGSGTRLTVV.

The J gene is TRBJ2-1, the V gene TRBV5-6, with TRBD1 as a possible D gene (6 bases). CDR1 and CDR2 from the germline V gene are SGHDT and YYEEEE. The CDR3 has 12 residues. The V and J ends lost 7 bases and 5 bases respectively, with 10 bases between them. CDR3: CASGRTDNEQFF. The CDR3 DNA follows: TGTGCCAGCGGGCGGACAGACAATGAGCAGTTCTTC.

The chain is built from TRBV30 and TRBJ2-5; D is unresolved. The ends were cut back, 2 bases at V and 5 bases at J, with 24 bases in the middle. CDR3 length: 17 amino acids. Germline V gives CDR1 GTSNPN, CDR2 SVGIG (reference sequence). CDR3 sequence: CAWSSQSFAVPGETQYF. The CDR3 coding sequence is TGTGCCTGGAGTTCTCAGTCCTTTGCCGTTCCCGGGGAGACCCAGTACTTC.

The V gene is TRBV5-1, the J gene TRBJ2-6; D might be TRBD1 (6 bases). CDR1 and CDR2 (germline): SGHRS, YFSETQ. With 0 bases removed from V and 3 bases from J, the gap between germline ends came to 13 bases. This CDR3 has 17 amino acids. The CDR3 loop is CASSLEPTGFGANVLTF. The CDR3 region has the DNA TGCGCCAGCAGCTTGGAGCCAACAGGGTTTGGGGCCAACGTCCTGACTTTC.

The chain has TRBV18 and TRBJ2-1, with TRBD2 matching 10 bases. V trimming: 0 bases; J trimming: 2 bases; junction bases outside the gene matches: 4. The CDR3 covers 17 residues. Germline V gene lookup returns CDR1 KGHSH and CDR2 LQKENI. CDR3 sequence (DNA): TGTGCCAGCTCACCACCGGGGCTAGCGGGGGCCTACAATGAGCAGTTCTTC. Residues: CASSPPGLAGAYNEQFF.

The chain recombines TRBV15 with TRBJ1-5; TRBD1 is a possible D gene (6 bases). V was clipped by 1 base and J by 4 bases, with 17 bases between them. Germline CDR1 and CDR2: LNHNV and YYDKDF (reference sequence). The CDR3 covers 17 residues. The chain's CDR3 is CATSRVREGQGNQPQHF. CDR3 nucleotide sequence: TGTGCCACCAGCAGAGTGAGGGAGGGGCAGGGGAATCAGCCCCAGCATTTT.

The CDR3 here is CASSSNWTGRFCEQYF. In DNA, the CDR3 is TGTGCCAGTAGCTCCAACTGGACAGGGCGCTTCTGCGAGCAGTACTTC. This sequence joins TRBV19 and TRBJ2-7; 8 nucleotides align to TRBD1. Germline lookup yields CDR1 LNHDA and CDR2 SQIVND (reference sequence). The CDR3 has 16 amino acids. The V segment lost 6 bases and the J segment 6 bases; nucleotides outside the gene matches: 16. Based on the CDR3 plus reference TRBV19 and TRBJ2-7, the full variable domain is DGGITQSPKYLFRKEGQNVTLSCEQNLNHDAMYWYRQDPGQGLRLIYYSQIVNDFQKGDIAEGYSVSREKKESFPLTVTSAQKNPTAFYLCASSSNWTGRFCEQYFGPGTRLTVT.

V gene TRBV7-2 combines with J gene TRBJ2-2; no definite D call. Germline lookup yields CDR1 SGHTA and CDR2 FQGNSA. V lost 1 base, J lost 0 bases, and 6 bases lay in between. The length of the CDR3 is 15 residues. CDR3 nucleotides: TGTGCCAGCAGCTTAGTAGTCTCGAACACCGGGGAGCTGTTTTTT. The encoded protein is CASSLVVSNTGELFF.

The CDR3 DNA reads as TGTGCCAGCAGTATGGGGGGGGGAGGACGCACTGAAGCTTTCTTT. Encoded protein: CASSMGGGGRTEAFF. The chain links TRBV6-5 to TRBJ1-1; tentatively, D is TRBD1 (5 bases). V was trimmed by 5 bases and J by 4 bases, leaving 17 bases between them. The CDR3 spans 15 residues. Germline assignment: CDR1 MNHEY and CDR2 SVGAGI.

CDR3 residues: CAVGRGAYGYTF. As DNA, the CDR3 is TGCGCCGTTGGCAGGGGGGCCTATGGCTACACCTTC. The chain carries TRBV29-1 and TRBJ1-2; TRBD1 aligns across 7 bases. The V gene's germline CDR1 is SQVTM and CDR2 ANQGSEA. CDR3 length: 12 amino acids.

The chain is built from TRBV28 and TRBJ2-7, with a tentative D call TRBD2 (6 bases). CDR1 and CDR2 (germline): MDHEN, SYDVKM. The CDR3 is 15 amino acids. V lost 7 bases to trimming and J lost 3 bases, with 19 bases between them. CDR3 sequence (DNA): TGTGCCAGCACCCTCCTAGGAGGGGCCATCTACGAGCAGTACTTC. Protein product: CASTLLGGAIYEQYF.

The chain uses TRBV4-3 and TRBJ2-7; 8 nucleotides match TRBD2. The CDR3 loop spans 18 amino acids. Trimming at V came to 3 bases and at J to 0 bases, leaving 13 bases not matched to a gene. Looked up from germline, CDR1 is LGHNA and CDR2 is YSLEER. The CDR3 protein is CASSQALWGAGGSYEQYF. Here the CDR3 DNA reads TGCGCCAGCAGCCAGGCCCTTTGGGGTGCGGGGGGCTCCTACGAGCAGTACTTC.

CDR3 sequence reads: CAWASAGGYEQYF. In DNA form, the CDR3 reads TGTGCCTGGGCTTCGGCCGGGGGGTACGAGCAGTACTTC. The V call is TRBV30, the J call TRBJ2-7; 7 bases align to TRBD2. The J segment lost 4 bases and the V segment lost 5 bases, leaving 8 bases of the junction unmatched. The germline V gene has CDR1 GTSNPN and CDR2 SVGIG (reference sequence). The CDR3 is made up of 13 amino acids. The variable domain in full, completed from reference TRBV30 and TRBJ2-7, reads SQTIHQWPATLVQPVGSPLSLECTVEGTSNPNLYWYRQAAGRGLQLLFYSVGIGQISSEVPQNLSASRPQDRQFILSSKKLLLSDSGFYLCAWASAGGYEQYFGPGTRLTVT.

The chain uses TRBV4-1 and TRBJ1-5, with D possibly TRBD1 on 6 matching bases. Germline V CDR1 and CDR2: MGHRA, YSYEKL. The length of the CDR3 is 15 residues. Trimming removed 1 base at V and 6 bases at J, with 13 bases between. CDR3 DNA: TGCGCCAGCAGCCAAGTTACAGGGTCCGCTCAGCCCCAGCATTTT. Protein sequence: CASSQVTGSAQPQHF.

The chain employs TRBV4-1 and TRBJ1-1; D not certain. The V and J ends lost 4 bases and 0 bases respectively, with 9 bases between them. This CDR3 region has 14 residues. CDR1 is MGHRA and CDR2 is YSYEKL in the germline V gene. As DNA, the CDR3 is TGCGCCAGCAGCCCGAGAACAGTGAACACTGAAGCTTTCTTT. Amino acid sequence: CASSPRTVNTEAFF.

J is TRBJ2-7 and V is TRBV19; the D is unclear. V lost 0 bases to trimming and J lost 3 bases, with 9 bases between them. Germline V lookup: CDR1 LNHDA, CDR2 SQIVND (reference sequence). The CDR3 sequence is 14 residues long. The CDR3 region is CASSIDLRHYEQYF. CDR3 coding DNA: TGTGCCAGTAGTATAGATCTCCGACACTACGAGCAGTACTTC.

The chain links TRBV7-9 to TRBJ2-7; 9 nucleotides match TRBD1. This CDR3 contains 17 residues. The J segment lost 5 bases and the V segment lost 5 bases, leaving 16 bases of the junction unmatched. The germline V gene encodes CDR1 SEHNR and CDR2 FQNEAQ (reference sequence). As DNA, the CDR3 is TGTGCCAGCAGCGTGACACAAATTGGGACAGGGATGGACGAGCAGTACTTC. Translated: CASSVTQIGTGMDEQYF.

The chain combines TRBV19 with TRBJ1-2; TRBD1 agrees at 12 bases. Germline V gene data show CDR1 as LNHDA and CDR2 as SQIVND (reference sequence). The CDR3 length is 15 residues. Trimming took 7 bases from V and 7 from J; bases not matched to a gene: 10. CDR3 sequence (DNA): TGTGCCAGTAATACTCCGGGACAGGGGGCAATTGGCTACACCTTC. Translation: CASNTPGQGAIGYTF.

This sequence joins TRBV6-1 and TRBJ2-1; D not certain. V was trimmed by 0 bases and J by 1 base, leaving 7 bases between them. CDR1 and CDR2 (germline): MNHNS, SASEGT. This CDR3 is 15 amino acids long. The CDR3 DNA is TGTGCCAGCAGTGAAGCCGTCACTTCCTACAATGAGCAGTTCTTC. Residues: CASSEAVTSYNEQFF.

The chain recombines TRBV28 with TRBJ1-1, with TRBD1 matching 9 bases. This CDR3 region has 16 residues. V was pared by 5 bases and J by 4 bases, with 11 bases of the junction left unmatched. CDR1 and CDR2 (germline): MDHEN, SYDVKM. CDR3 nucleotide sequence: TGTGCCAGCAGTAGATACTCGGGACAGGGTTTCACTGAAGCTTTCTTT. It translates to CASSRYSGQGFTEAFF.

The chain couples TRBV11-2 to TRBJ1-2, with D maybe TRBD1 (5 bases). The CDR3 spans 19 residues. CDR1 is SGHAT and CDR2 is FQNNGV in the germline V gene. V lost 1 base, J lost 2 bases, and 23 bases lay in between. The CDR3 sequence: CASSLGIRDRPRGNYGYTF. The CDR3 nucleotides read TGTGCCAGCAGCTTAGGAATTAGGGACCGTCCTCGGGGGAACTATGGCTACACCTTC.

The V call is TRBV9, the J call TRBJ2-7; the D gene is possibly TRBD2 (6 bases). Trimming shortened V by 2 bases and J by 5 bases, and 14 bases separated the two germline ends. The germline V gene encodes CDR1 SGDLS and CDR2 YYNGEE. This CDR3 is 14 amino acids long. The CDR3 DNA follows: TGTGCCAGCAGCGTGGAGGGTGGATTAGACGAGCAGTACTTC. Amino acid sequence: CASSVEGGLDEQYF.

The chain couples TRBV30 to TRBJ2-1, with unresolved D. Germline assignment: CDR1 GTSNPN and CDR2 SVGIG (reference sequence). The CDR3 has 12 residues. V lost 4 bases to trimming and J lost 4 bases, with 8 bases between them. Written as DNA, the CDR3 is TGTGCCTGGATTCCTAGATACAATGAGCAGTTCTTC. Translation gives CAWIPRYNEQFF.

The chain is built from TRBV5-6 and TRBJ1-3, with unresolved D. The CDR3 consists of 15 residues. V lost 3 bases to trimming and J lost 2 bases, with 12 bases between them. CDR1 is SGHDT, CDR2 YYEEEE, per germline. CDR3 coding DNA: TGTGCCAGCAGCTGGACTACTTCAACTGGAAACACCATATATTTT. It encodes CASSWTTSTGNTIYF.

The chain combines TRBV4-1 with TRBJ2-5; 8 nucleotides line up with TRBD1. Germline values: CDR1 MGHRA, CDR2 YSYEKL. V lost 3 bases to trimming and J lost 2 bases; unmatched junction nucleotides: 11. The CDR3 has 17 residues. The CDR3 loop is CASSQKPPGQAQETQYF. The DNA for the CDR3 is TGCGCCAGCAGCCAGAAACCTCCGGGACAGGCACAAGAGACCCAGTACTTC.

This chain uses TRBV4-1 with TRBJ1-5; D possibly corresponds to TRBD1 (5 bases). The CDR3 runs to 15 residues. Per the germline V gene, CDR1 is MGHRA and CDR2 is YSYEKL. The V and J ends lost 1 base and 4 bases respectively, with 11 bases between them. The CDR3 region has the DNA TGCGCCAGCAGCCAAGGTAGCAGGGCAAATCAGCCCCAGCATTTT. Its protein product is CASSQGSRANQPQHF.